This record covers a single T cell receptor beta chain. The method was immunoSEQ multiplex PCR; TCRdb's version includes in-frame clones alone and lacks a portion of them. Among tens of thousands of clones listed, around nine tenths were seen once. These data come from a study of T cell changes during pregnancy in multiple sclerosis. Germline CDR1 SGHTS, CDR2 YDEGEE. This CDR3 region has 16 residues. Trimming took off 3 bases at V and 1 base at J, with 13 bases between the two ends. The sample here was CD4+ T cells from peripheral blood mononuclear cells, taken in the third trimester of pregnancy. This receptor was identified in a female donor with multiple sclerosis, enrolled in a pregnancy study. This chain connects TRBV5-8 to TRBJ2-2; perhaps TRBD2 as D (6 bases). CDR3 amino acids: CASSSPGLMNTGELFF. The CDR3 DNA is TGTGCCAGCAGCTCACCGGGACTGATGAACACCGGGGAGCTGTTTTTT.